A selection of T cell receptor beta chains follows, all from one sample in a study of vaccination effects on CD4 cells after COVID-19. Repertoires were generated with immunoSEQ multiplex PCR, while TCRdb's copy carries only in-frame clones and drops some. Among about 63,000 clones listed, roughly 76% were seen once. These receptors lack a known antigen. Here the sequenced sample was CD4+ T cells from PBMCs cultured with HCoV-OC43 spike peptides, taken before COVID-19 vaccination. The receptors were gathered from a human donor who received a COVID-19 vaccine. The CDR3 runs from the conserved cysteine through the conserved F or W. The order of the fields is J gene, V gene, D gene, clone size, CDR3 DNA, CDR3 protein. A D gene is named only where the DNA matches it firmly. Clone sizes are given selectively: once, few, many, or a class where the clone is expanded.

>TRBJ1-2|TRBV24-1|NA|few
TGTGCCACCAGTGATAACAGGGCCCCCGGTAGTGGCTACACCTTC
CATSDNRAPGSGYTF
>TRBJ2-3|TRBV18|TRBD1|once
TGTGCCAGCTCACCACAGGGGGCGTTCACAGATACGCAGTATTTT
CASSPQGAFTDTQYF
>TRBJ1-1|TRBV12-5|TRBD1|few
TGTGCTAGTGGTCAGGGACAGACTTTGAACACTGAAGCTTTCTTT
CASGQGQTLNTEAFF
>TRBJ2-4|TRBV10-2|NA|once
TGCGCCAGCAGTGAGGGCCGTTTAGCCAAAAACATTCAGTACTTC
CASSEGRLAKNIQYF
>TRBJ2-3|TRBV2|NA|NA
TGTGCCCTAACGGGGGATAGCACAGATACGCAGTATTTT
CALTGDSTDTQYF
>TRBJ1-6|TRBV5-1|TRBD1|NA
TGCGCCAGCAGCTACGGACAGGGGGCTGATGATTCACCCCTCCACTTT
CASSYGQGADDSPLHF
>TRBJ1-2|TRBV6-1|NA|NA
TGTGCCAGCAGTGAAGCATTAAGGGGTAGGGGCTACACCTTC
CASSEALRGRGYTF
>TRBJ2-5|TRBV5-1|NA|NA
TGCGCCAGCAGCTTGGGCTTTCGGGACATGGACCCCCGGTTGGAGACCCAGTACTTC
CASSLGFRDMDPRLETQYF
>TRBJ2-3|TRBV18|TRBD1|NA
TGTGCCAGCTCTCTTCCGGACAGGTTAACGCAGTATTTT
CASSLPDRLTQYF
>TRBJ1-4|TRBV6-1|NA|NA
TGTGCCAGCAGTGAACTCGGGGCGACTAATGAAAAACTGTTTTTT
CASSELGATNEKLFF
>TRBJ1-5|TRBV12-3/TRBV12-4|TRBD1|few
TGTGCCAGCAGACCCGGACAGGGCCCTAAGCATTTT
CASRPGQGPKHF
>TRBJ2-1|TRBV5-1|TRBD1|NA
TGCGCCAGCAGCCGCCGGGACAGGGGTGCAGGTGAGCAGTTCTTC
CASSRRDRGAGEQFF
>TRBJ1-2|TRBV5-1|NA|NA
TGCGCCAGCAGCTTGGTCGGCCCCAGGGTCGGCTACACCTTC
CASSLVGPRVGYTF
>TRBJ1-6|TRBV4-1|NA|NA
TGCGCCAGCAGCCAAGATTTCGGAGGGTCGGTCTCCTATAATTCACCCCTCCACTTT
CASSQDFGGSVSYNSPLHF
>TRBJ1-1|TRBV28|NA|NA
TGTGCCAGCAGTCGCGACCCTCAAATGAACACTGAAGCTTTCTTT
CASSRDPQMNTEAFF
>TRBJ1-1|TRBV5-4|NA|NA
TGTGCCAGCAGCCCCACTTGGGCAGAACAGGGTGAAGCTTTCTTT
CASSPTWAEQGEAFF
>TRBJ2-3|TRBV25-1|TRBD1|NA
TGTGCCAGTACCCCAGGGGGCGCGCATACGCAGTATTTT
CASTPGGAHTQYF
>TRBJ2-3|TRBV6-5|TRBD2|NA
TGTGCCAGCAGTTCTCACAGCGGGGGTAGCACAGATACGCAGTATTTT
CASSSHSGGSTDTQYF
>TRBJ1-1|TRBV5-1|TRBD1|NA
TGCGCCAGCAGCGTCCGACAGGGGGCCCTGAACACTGAAGCTTTCTTT
CASSVRQGALNTEAFF
>TRBJ1-1|TRBV30|NA|once
TGTGCCTGGAGTGTACGGGGATTTAGGGGCACTGAAGCTTTCTTT
CAWSVRGFRGTEAFF
>TRBJ2-1|TRBV28|NA|few
TGTGCCAGCAGTTTACAGGGGACGGTTTACAATGAGCAGTTCTTC
CASSLQGTVYNEQFF
>TRBJ1-6|TRBV5-1|TRBD1|few
TGCGCCAGCAGCTTGTTGGGACAGGCCGAGACCCTCCACTTT
CASSLLGQAETLHF
>TRBJ2-5|TRBV19|NA|NA
TGTGCCAGTAGTAAGAGAGTCCAAGAGACCCAGTACTTC
CASSKRVQETQYF
>TRBJ2-3|TRBV5-1|NA|NA
TGCGCCAGCAGCTTATTGGGCCAGGAAGCAGATACGCAGTATTTT
CASSLLGQEADTQYF
>TRBJ2-2|TRBV5-4|TRBD2|NA
TGTGCCAGCAGTCCGCGACTAGCGGGGGGGCCCGGGGAGCTGTTTTTT
CASSPRLAGGPGELFF
>TRBJ1-2|TRBV18|NA|once
TGTGCCAGCTCAATGACAGGCTCTGGCTACACCTTC
CASSMTGSGYTF
>TRBJ1-2|TRBV19|NA|few
TGTGCCAGTAGCAGAGGGGGGGACTATGGCTACACCTTC
CASSRGGDYGYTF
>TRBJ2-5|TRBV6-2/TRBV6-3|TRBD1|NA
TGTGCCAGCAGTCCGTCGACAGGGGGCGAGACCCAGTACTTC
CASSPSTGGETQYF
>TRBJ1-6|TRBV11-2|TRBD1|few
TGTGCCAGCAGCCCGCCGAGGACAGGGGACAATTCACCCCTCCACTTT
CASSPPRTGDNSPLHF
>TRBJ2-1|TRBV5-1|NA|NA
TGCGCCAGCAGCTTGGTTCCGGGTGGCAATGAGCAGTTCTTC
CASSLVPGGNEQFF
>TRBJ1-4|TRBV6-5|NA|NA
TGTGCCAGCAGTAATGGACAGACTCTCAATGAAAAACTGTTTTTT
CASSNGQTLNEKLFF
>TRBJ2-1|TRBV2|TRBD1|once
TGTGCCAGCATACACGGCGGACAGGGCGGAGGATACAATGAGCAGTTCTTC
CASIHGGQGGGYNEQFF
>TRBJ2-2|TRBV5-1|NA|NA
TGCGCCAGCAGCCCGAGGGGCGGGAACACCGGGGAGCTGTTTTTT
CASSPRGGNTGELFF
>TRBJ2-5|TRBV7-9|NA|NA
TGTGCCAGCAGCTTTCGGGATTCTTGGGAGACCCAGTACTTC
CASSFRDSWETQYF
>TRBJ2-1|TRBV7-9|TRBD2|NA
TGTGCCAGCAGCTCCGGGACTAGCTCTGCCGATGAGCAGTTCTTC
CASSSGTSSADEQFF
>TRBJ1-1|TRBV2|TRBD1|NA
TGTGCCAGCAGGGGGGGACAGGGGGGCACTGAAGCTTTCTTT
CASRGGQGGTEAFF
>TRBJ1-1|TRBV6-6|NA|NA
TGTGCCAGCAGTTACTCGATTACCACTGAAGCTTTCTTT
CASSYSITTEAFF
>TRBJ2-1|TRBV7-9|NA|NA
TGTGCCAGCAGCTTAGTCTCGCATGAGCAGTTCTTC
CASSLVSHEQFF
>TRBJ2-6|TRBV10-3|NA|NA
TGTGCCATCAGTGAGTTAGGGGGAATCGGCCACTCTGGGGCCAACGTCCTGACTTTC
CAISELGGIGHSGANVLTF
>TRBJ1-5|TRBV6-5|TRBD1|few
TGTGCCAGCAGTTCAAGCGGGACAGGTAGCTATCAGCCCCAGCATTTT
CASSSSGTGSYQPQHF
>TRBJ2-5|TRBV19|TRBD2|NA
TGTGCCAGTAGTGTTCAGCGGGGGACTCAGGAGACCCAGTACTTC
CASSVQRGTQETQYF